The source of this TCR beta chain is a study of OX40 agonist ivuxolimab in advanced cancers. Study information: Dose-escalation patients suffered from hepatocellular carcinoma, melanoma, renal cell or head and neck cancer. Eligibility admitted prior anti-PD-1, anti-PD-L1 or anti-CTLA-4 therapy; roughly 37% had some.

Patients were ineligible given autoimmune disease history or systemic immunosuppression. CDR1 SGHRS and CDR2 YFSETQ come from the germline V gene. This CDR3 is 16 amino acids long. V was cut by 4 bases and J by 1 base, with 15 bases left in between. Study-level points and caveats: Averaging showed that CD8+ T cells had more expanded clones than CD4+ did.

Method: immunoSEQ multiplex PCR; TCRdb's copy keeps in-frame clones and lacks some. Counted here are tens of thousands of clones, roughly 91% occurring once; the ten biggest clones make up 2% to 3%. Comment on this clone: Its antigen remains unknown.

The chain joins TRBV5-1 to TRBJ2-1, with D possibly being TRBD1 or TRBD2 (5 bases each). The receptor was derived from an adult with an advanced solid tumor such as melanoma, head and neck, liver or kidney cancer. Sequences were derived from CD4+ or CD8+ T cells sorted from blood, sampled in a trial of the OX40 agonist ivuxolimab. CDR3 in amino acids: CASSQGAEGSYNEQFF. The DNA of the CDR3 is TGCGCCAGCAGCCAAGGGGCAGAGGGGTCCTACAATGAGCAGTTCTTC.